This TCR beta chain was profiled in a study of shared clonotypes between healthy human individuals (TCRdb year 2020). The study in broad terms: The cohort comprised two women and a few men aged 18 to 49 years. For each donor, CD4 naive and CD4 memory were each run on three plates, CD8 naive on two plates, and CD8 memory on one plate. The study deeply sequenced blood TCR repertoires of five healthy adults to estimate repertoire size and the extent of clonotype sharing between individuals. To increase sequencing depth and limit assay-specific biases, TCR repertoire library preparation and sequencing were carried out by different laboratories using diverse techniques. Leukapheresis yielded between about 0.9 and 9 billion PBMCs per donor. The paper's findings and limits, for the study overall: Pairwise subsampling led to the expectation that sequencing depth would affect the degree of clonotype sharing among donors. About 5% of naive CD4, around 3.6% of naive CD8, roughly 2.5% of memory CD4, and 0.35% to 0.5% of memory CD8 clonotypes were shared across several donors. Because the study included only a small number of donors, the genetic and exposure-history diversity represented was limited. Naive subsets generally had larger estimated clonotype richness than memory subsets. Compared with non-shared clonotypes, clonotypes shared by all four sorted-subset donors had higher generation probabilities. Incomplete sequencing was indicated by rarefaction of sorted-subset datasets, despite the large sequencing depth. Only blood was sampled, and tissue TCR repertoires likely differ from those in blood.

The germline ends are 13 bases apart after V is trimmed by 5 bases and J by 0 bases. The CDR3 spans 16 residues, from the cysteine through the phenylalanine. The retained sequence is limited to the CDR3, 48 bases, with the frame set at the first base. In the germline V gene (reference sequence), CDR1 corresponds to SEHNR and CDR2 to FQNEAQ. TCR CDR3 regions were amplified from genomic DNA by multiplex PCR using the deep immunoSEQ assay. Extracted genomic DNA from each cell subset was spread evenly across all wells of several immunoSEQ 96-well plates, with each plate serving as a replicate. For sorted subsets, each replicate PCR was loaded with roughly 0.2 ug genomic DNA, equivalent to about 33,000 T cell genomes. Purified libraries were measured with a Qubit 3.0 fluorometer, size-checked on a Bioanalyzer 2100, and measured again with the KAPA Library Quantification kit. A separate single-read 150-cycle Illumina NextSeq 550 flow cell was used to sequence each immunoSEQ 96-well plate. In the original analysis: Because the immunoSEQ output held only junctional sequences and lacked quality scores, the filtering could not match the filtering applied to full-length reads. To assign V/J genes and CDR3, sequences were annotated using PyIR, a Python wrapper for IgBLAST v1.9, with IMGT germline references. Reads with weak V/J assignments (E-value above 1e-6), missing CDR3, stop codons, out-of-frame junctions, or ambiguous translated residues were removed. V3J clonotypes were defined as sequences sharing the same inferred V gene, J gene, and CDR3 amino acid sequence. To compute the percentage overlap between repertoires, the number of shared unique clonotypes was divided by the size of the smaller repertoire. Repertoire richness was assessed with RTK rarefaction, the Chao1 estimator, and Recon v2.1 estimates of unobserved clonotypes. For all TCRbeta clonotypes obtained by the gDNA method from a few donors, generation probabilities were computed with OLGA. Drawn from immuneACCESS, this table holds only the in-frame rearrangements with V and J called that TCRdb kept. Clones are partly lost; checked studies trace under half to an unresolved V gene and leave the rest unexplained. For V, J and clone size, that table is used; D and trimming come from the DNA. In all, the sample holds around 2,000,000 clones, and about 95% of those were seen once. Of the sample, 1.1% is held by the ten largest clones.

A note on this clone: Its antigen is not yet known. No quality values exist for individual bases; no much larger clone is one base distant.

For the CD8 naive samples, CD45RO-negative cells were positively selected for CCR7, yielding a CD45RA+CCR7+ population from which TemRA cells were excluded. Healthy HIV-negative adults with no recently reported acute infections or vaccinations were included as donors. Only Caucasian adults living in Nashville, Tennessee, USA were represented among the donors. Blood was obtained by leukapheresis, after which PBMCs were separated by Ficoll-Histopaque density gradient centrifugation and cryopreserved in liquid nitrogen vapor phase. Purity and quantity of every magnetically sorted T cell population were checked by analytical flow cytometry. From each sorted fraction, genomic DNA was isolated and quantified by UV absorbance on a Nanodrop 2000c.

This sequence originates from a man younger than 35 in good health. The sample comprised naive CD8+ T cells sorted from blood. The meaning of the sample's cell subset or site label: CD45RA+CCR7+. The chain is encoded by TRBV7-9 joined to TRBJ2-2, with an unclear D gene assignment. The CDR3 amino acid sequence is: CASSRVPQPNTGELFF. The sequenced DNA: TGTGCCAGCAGCCGCGTCCCGCAACCGAACACCGGGGAGCTGTTTTTT. Reference TRBV7-9 and TRBJ2-2 proteins supply the regions before and after the CDR3; the full variable domain is: DTGVSQNPRHKITKRGQNVTFRCDPISEHNRLYWYRQTLGQGPEFLTYFQNEAQLEKSRLLSDRFSAERPKGSFSTLEIQRTEQGDSAMYLCASSRVPQPNTGELFFGEGSRLTVL.